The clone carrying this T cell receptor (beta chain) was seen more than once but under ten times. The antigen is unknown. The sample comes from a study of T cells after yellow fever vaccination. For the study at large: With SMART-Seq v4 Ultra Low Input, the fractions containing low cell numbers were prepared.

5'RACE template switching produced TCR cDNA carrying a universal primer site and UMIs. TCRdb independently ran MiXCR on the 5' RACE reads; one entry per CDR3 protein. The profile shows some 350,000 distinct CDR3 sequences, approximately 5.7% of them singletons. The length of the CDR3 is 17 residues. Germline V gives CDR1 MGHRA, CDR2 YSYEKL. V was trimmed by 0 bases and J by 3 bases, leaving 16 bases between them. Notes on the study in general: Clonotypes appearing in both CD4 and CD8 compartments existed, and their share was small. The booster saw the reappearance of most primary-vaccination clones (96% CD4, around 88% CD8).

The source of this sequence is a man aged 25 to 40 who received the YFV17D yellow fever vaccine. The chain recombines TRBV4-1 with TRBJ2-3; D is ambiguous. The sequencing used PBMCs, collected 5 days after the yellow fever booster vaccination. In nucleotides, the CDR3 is TGCGCCAGCAGCCAAGATCGCAGGACCCAGAGGACAGATACGCAGTATTTT. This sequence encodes CASSQDRRTQRTDTQYF.